Following are 16 T cell receptor beta chains from one sample sequenced in a study of spatial heterogeneity in lung cancer. Antigens for these TCRs are unknown. The time point denotes: sample taken at primary tumor resection. Overall study findings and caveats: Tumors with more nonsynonymous mutations had more expanded intratumoral alpha and beta TCRs.

Each CDR3 protein gets one entry after TCRdb re-called the 5' RACE reads with MiXCR. The sample includes roughly 5,700 distinct CDR3 sequences, approximately 15% of them seen just once. The sequencing used lung tumor tissue, collected at surgery. These receptors came from a male donor with early-stage non-small cell lung cancer.

This clonotype was detected a few times. The CDR3 region has the DNA TGCGCCAGCAGCTTGGCGGTGGCAGGCTACACAGATACGCAGTATTTT. This encodes CASSLAVAGYTDTQYF. V and J are TRBV5-1 and TRBJ2-3; no definite D call. Trimming took off 0 bases at V and 2 bases at J, with 13 bases between the two ends. CDR3 length: 16 amino acids. Germline CDR1 reads SGHRS; CDR2 reads YFSETQ.

This clonotype was seen repeatedly, ten times or more. The chain is built from TRBV9 and TRBJ2-2; D call uncertain. The ends were cut back, 0 bases at V and 1 base at J, with 4 bases in the middle. The CDR3 runs to 14 residues. Germline V gene lookup returns CDR1 SGDLS and CDR2 YYNGEE. CDR3 in amino acids: CASSVGQNTGELFF. CDR3 in DNA: TGTGCCAGCAGCGTAGGGCAGAACACCGGGGAGCTGTTTTTT. Variable domain in full (rest from reference TRBV9 and TRBJ2-2): DSGVTQTPKHLITATGQRVTLRCSPRSGDLSVYWYQQSLDQGLQFLIQYYNGEERAKGNILERFSAQQFPDLHSELNLSSLELGDSALYFCASSVGQNTGELFFGEGSRLTVL.

This clonotype has a count of ten or more. The genes are TRBV10-3 and TRBJ1-2; D uncertain. Germline assignment: CDR1 ENHRY and CDR2 SYGVKD. V gave up 7 bases and J gave up 7 bases, with 16 bases separating them. This CDR3 has 13 amino acids. The CDR3 reads CAITKGSPSGYTF. In nucleotides, the CDR3 is TGTGCCATCACAAAAGGGAGCCCATCTGGCTACACCTTC.

In its sample, this clonotype was seen once. The CDR3 reads CASSLNGGINEETQYF. For the CDR3, the DNA is TGTGCCAGCAGCTTAAATGGAGGAATCAACGAGGAGACCCAGTACTTC. This rearrangement joins TRBV7-3 to TRBJ2-5; a possible D gene is TRBD2 (5 bases). With 1 base removed from V and 5 bases from J, the gap between germline ends came to 17 bases. The germline CDR1 and CDR2 sequences are SGHTA and FQGTGA. CDR3 size: 16 residues.

This clonotype is termed medium-sized. The chain combines TRBV12-3 or TRBV12-4 with TRBJ2-6; D uncertain. The CDR3 consists of 15 residues. V was trimmed by 3 bases and J by 2 bases, leaving 8 bases between them. The CDR3 is CASSFANPGANVLTF. The CDR3 DNA reads as TGTGCCAGCAGTTTCGCTAATCCTGGGGCCAACGTCCTGACTTTC.

This clonotype is labeled medium-sized. The chain carries TRBV11-1 and TRBJ2-3; 9 nucleotides align to TRBD1. Germline lookup yields CDR1 SGHAT and CDR2 FQDESV (reference sequence). The V gene end was trimmed by 7 bases and the J gene end by 3 bases; junction bases not matched to a gene: 2. CDR3 length: 13 amino acids. The CDR3 bases are TGTGCCAGCACCGGACAGGGGACAGATACGCAGTATTTT. Protein sequence: CASTGQGTDTQYF.

This clonotype has more than one count but fewer than ten. The chain couples TRBV3-1 to TRBJ1-2, with 8 bases matching TRBD1. The CDR3 spans 16 residues. The V gene's germline CDR1 is LGHDT and CDR2 YNNKEL (reference sequence). Trimming removed 1 base from V and 8 bases from J; junction bases left unmatched: 12. The chain's CDR3 is CASSQVSADRAGGYTF. As DNA, the CDR3 is TGTGCCAGCAGCCAAGTCTCGGCGGACAGGGCGGGAGGCTACACCTTC.

This clonotype is classed as medium-sized. The J gene is TRBJ1-1, the V gene TRBV7-3; possibly TRBD1 for D (5 bases). This CDR3 spans 14 amino acids. The germline V gene encodes CDR1 SGHTA and CDR2 FQGTGA. Trimming removed 5 bases at V and 3 bases at J, with 13 bases between. CDR3 nucleotide sequence: TGTGCCAGCAGCCCGGGGCCGTGGGACACTGAAGCTTTCTTT. Translated: CASSPGPWDTEAFF.

Judged by abundance, this clonotype is medium-sized. The V call is TRBV27, the J call TRBJ1-1; D possibly corresponds to TRBD1 (5 bases). Trimming removed 8 bases at V and 1 base at J, with 14 bases between. The V gene's germline CDR1 is MNHEY and CDR2 SMNVEV (reference sequence). CDR3 length equals 14 residues. CDR3 DNA sequence: TGTGCCAGCGGCAGGGCATTGTGGAACACTGAAGCTTTCTTT. It encodes CASGRALWNTEAFF.

This clonotype is deemed medium-sized (0.01 to 0.1%). The chain employs TRBV5-6 and TRBJ1-2; tentatively, D is TRBD1 (6 bases). The CDR3 covers 15 residues. CDR1 is SGHDT and CDR2 is YYEEEE in the germline V gene. Trimming took off 4 bases at V and 0 bases at J, with 13 bases between the two ends. This chain's CDR3 is CASSVRTDTNYGYTF. In DNA form, the CDR3 reads TGTGCCAGCAGCGTCCGGACAGATACTAACTATGGCTACACCTTC. Variable domain in full (rest from reference TRBV5-6 and TRBJ1-2): DAGVTQSPTHLIKTRGQQVTLRCSPKSGHDTVSWYQQALGQGPQFIFQYYEEEERQRGNFPDRFSGHQFPNYSSELNVNALLLGDSALYLCASSVRTDTNYGYTFGSGTRLTVV.

By share, this clonotype counts as medium-sized (0.01 to 0.1%). The genes are TRBV28 and TRBJ1-2, with D unresolved. From germline, CDR1 is MDHEN and CDR2 SYDVKM. This CDR3 is built from 12 residues. V shed 6 bases and J shed 7 bases, with 12 bases lying between them. CDR3 nucleotides: TGTGCCAGCAGGGGTCGGGGAGGTGGCTACACCTTC. This translates into CASRGRGGGYTF.

This rearrangement joins TRBV12-3 or TRBV12-4 to TRBJ2-1, with D maybe TRBD2 (7 bases). Trimming cost V 8 bases and J 0 bases, with 8 bases left between them. This CDR3 comprises 13 residues. The DNA for the CDR3 is TGTGCCAGCGGGGGGGCCTCCTACAATGAGCAGTTCTTC. This encodes CASGGASYNEQFF.

This clonotype was seen a few times. The chain carries TRBV20-1 and TRBJ2-5; perhaps TRBD2 as D (6 bases). The germline gives CDR1 DFQATT, CDR2 SNEGSKA (reference sequence). V lost 5 bases to trimming and J lost 5 bases, with 12 bases between them. The CDR3 consists of 12 residues. The CDR3 bases are TGCAGTGCTGGAGGGTACGGGGAGACCCAGTACTTC. It specifies CSAGGYGETQYF.

A few counts support this clonotype. The genes are TRBV12-3 or TRBV12-4 and TRBJ2-2, with 9 nucleotides matching TRBD2. The V gene end was trimmed by 8 bases and the J gene end by 5 bases; junction bases not matched to a gene: 6. The CDR3 spans 14 residues. The chain's CDR3 is CASGKAGGTGELFF. In nucleotides, the CDR3 is TGTGCCAGCGGAAAAGCGGGAGGAACCGGGGAGCTGTTTTTT.

The chain uses TRBV6-1 and TRBJ1-5; perhaps TRBD1 as D (6 bases). Germline CDR1 and CDR2: MNHNS and SASEGT. The CDR3 is 15 amino acids. Trimming removed 3 bases from V and 7 bases from J, with 16 bases in between. CDR3 nucleotide sequence: TGTGCCAGCAGTGAGGTACCAGACAGGCACCAGCCCCAGCATTTT. It encodes CASSEVPDRHQPQHF.

This clonotype was observed a handful of times. The chain couples TRBV7-2 to TRBJ1-1; a weak D match, TRBD1 (5 bases). This CDR3 contains 15 residues. Germline V gene sequence: CDR1 SGHTA, CDR2 FQGNSA. V was trimmed by 3 bases and J by 5 bases, leaving 16 bases between them. CDR3 in amino acids: CASSLGPWGGTEAFF. DNA for the CDR3: TGTGCCAGCAGCTTGGGACCCTGGGGAGGGACTGAAGCTTTCTTT.